This T cell receptor (beta chain) was captured in a study of blood T cell repertoires in COVID-19. Libraries were prepared by immunoSEQ multiplex PCR; TCRdb keeps only in-frame clonotypes and omits some of them. The table includes over 200,000 clones, 75% to 90% detected once. Germline-derived CDR1 and CDR2 are LNHDA and SQIVND (reference sequence). V dropped 4 bases and J dropped 4; count of bases not matched to a gene: 7. The CDR3 has 15 residues. Source material: PBMCs or T cells enriched from blood (not recorded which). This clonotype was obtained from a woman aged 25 to 39 who had been exposed to COVID-19. V is TRBV19 and J is TRBJ1-3; 7 bases fit TRBD1. CDR3 protein: CASSTTGLSGNTIYF. The CDR3 DNA reads as TGTGCCAGTAGTACGACAGGGCTGTCGGGAAACACCATATATTTT.